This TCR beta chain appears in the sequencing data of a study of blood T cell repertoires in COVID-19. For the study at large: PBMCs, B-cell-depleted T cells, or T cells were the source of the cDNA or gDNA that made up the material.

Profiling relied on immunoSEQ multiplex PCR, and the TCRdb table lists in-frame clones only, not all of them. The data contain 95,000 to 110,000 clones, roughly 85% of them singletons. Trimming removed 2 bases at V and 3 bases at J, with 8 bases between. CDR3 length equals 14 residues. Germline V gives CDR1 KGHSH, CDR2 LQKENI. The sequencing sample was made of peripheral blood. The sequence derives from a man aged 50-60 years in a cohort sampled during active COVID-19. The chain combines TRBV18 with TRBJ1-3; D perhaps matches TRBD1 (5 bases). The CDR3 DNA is TGTGCCAGCTCACCATCGGGGGATGGAAACACCATATATTTT. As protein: CASSPSGDGNTIYF.